A single sample is the source of the 20 T cell receptor beta chains below, sequenced in a study of blood T cell repertoires in COVID-19. The method was immunoSEQ multiplex PCR; TCRdb's version includes in-frame clones alone and lacks a portion of them. The sample comprises 200,000 to 250,000 clones, under 90% of which are singletons, and roughly 7.8% rests with the top ten. The sample taken for sequencing was peripheral blood. These receptors were obtained from an elderly woman with COVID-19, enrolled during active disease.

The chain recombines TRBV27 with TRBJ2-2, with TRBD1 identical over 7 bases. CDR1 is MNHEY, CDR2 SMNVEV, per germline (reference sequence). The CDR3 extends over 14 amino acids. J lost 4 bases, V lost 6 bases, and 5 bases had no gene match. The CDR3 region has the DNA TGTGCCAGCAGCCGACAGGGATCCACCGGGGAGCTGTTTTTT. Translated, it gives CASSRQGSTGELFF.

The chain uses TRBV5-1 and TRBJ2-5, with TRBD1 matching 8 bases. From germline, CDR1 is SGHRS and CDR2 YFSETQ. V shed 4 bases, J shed 4 bases, and the junction held 6 bases outside the gene matches. The length of the CDR3 is 14 residues. This chain's CDR3 is CASSGQGAGETQYF. CDR3 nucleotides: TGCGCCAGCAGCGGCCAGGGGGCCGGAGAGACCCAGTACTTC.

The chain recombines TRBV5-1 with TRBJ2-3, with D perhaps TRBD2 (5 bases). Germline V lookup: CDR1 SGHRS, CDR2 YFSETQ. With 2 bases removed from V and 6 bases from J, the gap between germline ends came to 10 bases. The length of the CDR3 is 13 residues. CDR3 in DNA: TGCGCCAGCAGCTTCCTTGAGGGCGATACGCAGTATTTT. It is translated as CASSFLEGDTQYF.

This chain joins TRBV5-8 and TRBJ1-1; the D is unclear. CDR1 is SGHTS and CDR2 is YDEGEE in the germline V gene. CDR3 length: 14 residues. Trimming shortened V by 4 bases and J by 0 bases, and 10 bases separated the two germline ends. Here the CDR3 reads CASSRRTVNTEAFF. The CDR3 coding sequence is TGTGCCAGCAGCCGAAGAACGGTGAACACTGAAGCTTTCTTT.

This sequence joins TRBV5-1 and TRBJ2-4; D is possibly TRBD1 (6 bases). In germline, CDR1 is SGHRS, CDR2 YFSETQ. V dropped 2 bases and J dropped 3 bases, with 15 bases sitting between them. CDR3 length equals 16 residues. The CDR3 sequence is CASSLGIGGSKNIQYF. In DNA, the CDR3 is TGCGCCAGCAGCTTAGGTATTGGGGGCAGCAAAAACATTCAGTACTTC.

In this sample, this clone turned up a few times. V and J are TRBV12-3 or TRBV12-4 and TRBJ1-2; D remains ambiguous. V was pared by 1 base and J by 8 bases, with 8 bases between. The CDR3 sequence is 12 residues long. This chain's CDR3 is CASSLEEGGYTF. Here the CDR3 DNA reads TGTGCCAGCAGTTTAGAGGAGGGAGGCTACACCTTC.

The rearrangement joins TRBV6-1 to TRBJ2-3; D remains ambiguous. CDR3 size: 14 residues. V gave up 2 bases and J gave up 1 base, with 7 bases separating them. The germline V gene encodes CDR1 MNHNS and CDR2 SASEGT. CDR3 region: CASSEPTGTDTQYF. CDR3 sequence (DNA): TGTGCCAGCAGTGAACCGACTGGCACAGATACGCAGTATTTT.

V usage is TRBV3-1 (or the pseudogene TRBV3-2) and J usage is TRBJ2-5; 9 bases are shared with TRBD1. The V gene's germline CDR1 is LGHDT and CDR2 YNNKEL (reference sequence). This CDR3 spans 17 amino acids. V shed 4 bases and J 4 bases; nucleotides not matched to a gene: 13. Here the CDR3 reads CASSRHSGTGSSETQYF. Here the CDR3 DNA reads TGTGCCAGCAGCCGGCACTCCGGGACAGGGTCATCAGAGACCCAGTACTTC.

On this clone itself: The junction shows a germline mismatch at one end, possibly a read error. The rearrangement uses TRBV15 and TRBJ2-7, with 14 bases identical to TRBD2. In germline, CDR1 is LNHNV, CDR2 YYDKDF (reference sequence). The CDR3 runs to 15 residues. The CDR3 sequence is CATSRDGTSGSPRGF. CDR3 DNA sequence: TGTGCCACCAGCAGAGATGGGACTAGCGGGAGTCCAAGGGGCTTC.

The rearrangement links TRBV7-2 to TRBJ1-1; TRBD1 matches at 9 bases. Germline CDR1 and CDR2: SGHTA and FQGNSA. The V and J ends lost 3 bases and 0 bases, in that order; junction bases with no gene match: 2. The CDR3 covers 15 residues. The CDR3 is CASSFGTGMNTEAFF. The DNA of the CDR3 is TGTGCCAGCAGCTTCGGGACAGGGATGAACACTGAAGCTTTCTTT.

J is TRBJ2-1 and V is TRBV18; 11 nucleotides match TRBD2. J gave up 0 bases and V 4 bases, and 2 bases lay outside the gene matches. Germline lookup yields CDR1 KGHSH and CDR2 LQKENI. This CDR3 spans 16 amino acids. The CDR3 loop is CASSLTSGSSYNEQFF. For the CDR3, the DNA is TGTGCCAGCTCACTTACTAGCGGGAGCTCCTACAATGAGCAGTTCTTC.

This rearrangement joins TRBV7-2 to TRBJ2-4, with 8 positions matching TRBD2. V was pared by 2 bases and J by 7 bases, with 7 bases of the junction left unmatched. CDR1 SGHTA and CDR2 FQGNSA come from the germline V gene. This CDR3 has 15 amino acids. Here the CDR3 DNA reads TGTGCCAGCAGCTTACCGCCGACTAGCGTGAACATTCAGTACTTC. Protein: CASSLPPTSVNIQYF. Using reference TRBV7-2 and TRBJ2-4 for the parts outside the CDR3, the full variable domain is GAGVSQSPSNKVTEKGKDVELRCDPISGHTALYWYRQSLGQGLEFLIYFQGNSAPDKSGLPSDRFSAERTGGSVSTLTIQRTQQEDSAVYLCASSLPPTSVNIQYFGAGTRLSVL.

Regarding this clone: Other DNA sequences in this specimen translate into the identical CDR3. This rearrangement joins TRBV5-1 to TRBJ2-3; 8 nucleotides match TRBD2. CDR1 and CDR2 (germline): SGHRS, YFSETQ. This CDR3 is built from 14 residues. The junction had 4 bases not matched to a gene; V was cut back by 1 base and J by 6 bases. In DNA, the CDR3 is TGCGCCAGCAGCTTGACAGCGGGGGCGGATACGCAGTATTTT. It translates to CASSLTAGADTQYF.

Only one count was recorded for this clone. V usage is TRBV14 and J usage is TRBJ1-6; D call uncertain. CDR1 and CDR2 from the germline V gene are SGHDN and FVKESK. Trimming took off 1 base at V and 1 base at J, with 5 bases between the two ends. This CDR3 region has 15 residues. CDR3 loop: CASSQGLSYNSPLHF. For the CDR3, the DNA is TGTGCCAGCAGCCAAGGGCTGTCCTATAATTCACCCCTCCACTTT. Variable domain in full (rest from reference TRBV14 and TRBJ1-6): EAGVTQFPSHSVIEKGQTVTLRCDPISGHDNLYWYRRVMGKEIKFLLHFVKESKQDESGMPNNRFLAERTGGTYSTLKVQPAELEDSGVYFCASSQGLSYNSPLHFGNGTRLTVT.

J is TRBJ2-1 and V is TRBV5-1; TRBD2 is a possible D gene (5 bases). The CDR3 is made up of 14 amino acids. V dropped 5 bases and J dropped 6 bases, with 15 bases sitting between them. The germline V gene has CDR1 SGHRS and CDR2 YFSETQ. CDR3 in DNA: TGCGCCAGCAGTCGACCCAGCGGCGCCAATGAGCAGTTCTTC. It yields the protein CASSRPSGANEQFF.

The genes are TRBV24-1 and TRBJ2-1, with TRBD1 identical over 7 bases. V dropped 3 bases and J dropped 5; count of bases not matched to a gene: 6. CDR3 size: 15 residues. CDR1 is KGHDR, CDR2 SFDVKD, per germline. CDR3 in DNA: TGTGCCACCAGTGATGACCAGACAGGGAACAATGAGCAGTTCTTC. It encodes CATSDDQTGNNEQFF.

The chain carries TRBV24-1 and TRBJ2-5, with D possibly matching TRBD2 (5 bases). Germline V gives CDR1 KGHDR, CDR2 SFDVKD. CDR3 length: 15 residues. Trimming took off 3 bases at V and 5 bases at J, with 15 bases between the two ends. Here the CDR3 DNA reads TGTGCCACCAGTGATCCCCGGGGAGTCGGGGAGACCCAGTACTTC. Protein sequence: CATSDPRGVGETQYF.

This clone was seen once. This chain connects TRBV27 to TRBJ1-2, with 10 positions matching TRBD1. CDR3 length: 13 amino acids. In germline, CDR1 is MNHEY, CDR2 SMNVEV (reference sequence). After removal of 5 bases from V and 4 bases from J, the junction contained 1 base not matched to a gene. CDR3 sequence (DNA): TGTGCCAGCAGTCGGGACAGGGGCTATGGCTACACCTTC. Translating gives CASSRDRGYGYTF.

J is TRBJ2-3 and V is TRBV7-3, with D tentatively TRBD2 (6 bases). The germline CDR1 and CDR2 sequences are SGHTA and FQGTGA. This CDR3 contains 17 residues. V was shortened by 4 bases and J by 4 bases, with 21 bases between the two germline ends. The CDR3 DNA reads TGTGCCAGCAGCTCCAGAGACAGCGGGCGGATCTCAGATACGCAGTATTTT. Its translation: CASSSRDSGRISDTQYF.

This chain links TRBV6-5 with TRBJ2-7; TRBD1 agrees at 10 bases. After removal of 2 bases from V and 4 bases from J, the junction contained 2 bases not matched to a gene. This CDR3 is built from 14 residues. Germline V gives CDR1 MNHEY, CDR2 SVGAGI. The CDR3 DNA sequence: TGTGCCAGCAGTTACCGGGACAGGGGATACGAGCAGTACTTC. It translates to CASSYRDRGYEQYF.